Listed here are 6 T cell receptor beta chains from one sample, sequenced in a study of regulatory dendritic cells for organ transplantation. The repertoire was sequenced with immunoSEQ multiplex PCR; TCRdb's copy has only in-frame clones and lacks some. The profile shows fewer than 40,000 clones, around nine tenths of them singletons. The sequenced sample consisted of naive CD8+ T cells from blood. The subset here: CD45RA+ naive T cells. These receptors were taken from a human donor in good health.

A single count supports this clone. The V gene is TRBV7-3, the J gene TRBJ2-7; TRBD2 aligns across 7 bases. This CDR3 contains 13 residues. The J segment lost 5 bases and the V segment lost 3 bases, leaving 4 bases of the junction unmatched. CDR1 is SGHTA, CDR2 FQGTGA, per germline. The CDR3 DNA follows: TGTGCCAGCAGCTTCGGACTAGGAGACGAGCAGTACTTC. Its protein is CASSFGLGDEQYF.

This chain uses TRBV27 with TRBJ1-6; D is undetermined. The CDR3 runs to 16 residues. V was cut by 6 bases and J by 4 bases, with 16 bases left in between. Germline CDR1 MNHEY, CDR2 SMNVEV (reference sequence). CDR3 bases: TGTGCCAGCAGCTTCGTTTCGACTGGGTATAATTCACCCCTCCACTTT. This gives the protein CASSFVSTGYNSPLHF.

The V and J genes are TRBV2 and TRBJ2-7; no firm D call. This CDR3 contains 14 residues. From germline, CDR1 is SNHLY and CDR2 FYNNEI. V was cut by 5 bases and J by 3 bases, with 14 bases left in between. CDR3: CASSSDNAYYEQYF. In DNA form, the CDR3 reads TGTGCCAGCAGTTCAGACAACGCTTACTACGAGCAGTACTTC.

The V call is TRBV5-4, the J call TRBJ1-3, with D unclear. The CDR3 extends over 16 amino acids. V dropped 4 bases and J dropped 8 bases, with 22 bases sitting between them. Per the germline V gene, CDR1 is SGHNT and CDR2 is YYREEE (reference sequence). The CDR3 DNA reads TGTGCCAGCAGCGCAAAGCCTAGGTCTTGGGGTGACACCATATATTTT. Translating gives CASSAKPRSWGDTIYF. Full variable domain (remainder filled in from reference TRBV5-4 and TRBJ1-3): ETGVTQSPTHLIKTRGQQVTLRCSSQSGHNTVSWYQQALGQGPQFIFQYYREEENGRGNFPPRFSGLQFPNYSSELNVNALELDDSALYLCASSAKPRSWGDTIYFGEGSWLTVV.

The chain employs TRBV27 and TRBJ2-7, with 7 nucleotides matching TRBD1. The CDR3 length is 14 residues. The trim removed 3 bases at V and 1 base at J, leaving 3 bases unmatched. The germline CDR1 and CDR2 sequences are MNHEY and SMNVEV (reference sequence). Here the CDR3 reads CASSFQGDSYEQYF. The CDR3 nucleotides read TGTGCCAGCAGTTTTCAGGGGGATTCCTACGAGCAGTACTTC.

This clone showed up just once. The CDR3 loop is CASSWISGASVTEAFF. CDR3 nucleotides: TGTGCCAGCAGTTGGATCTCGGGGGCATCTGTCACTGAAGCTTTCTTT. The V call is TRBV27, the J call TRBJ1-1; D is perhaps TRBD1 (6 bases). The germline V and J ends were trimmed by 4 bases and 4 bases, with 19 bases remaining between them. Germline lookup yields CDR1 MNHEY and CDR2 SMNVEV (reference sequence). CDR3 length equals 16 residues.